This TCR beta chain was profiled in a study of blood T cell repertoires in COVID-19. Original processing notes: Reference gene primer amplification gave nucleated cell count estimates. Produced via immunoSEQ multiplex PCR; TCRdb's table is partial and in-frame only. That table furnishes V, J and clone size, whereas the DNA furnished D and trimming. Among about 180,000 clones, approximately 85% were seen once, and the ten largest hold more than 8%. CDR3 size: 14 residues. With V trimmed by 8 bases and J by 5 bases, 6 bases remained unmatched. Looked up from germline, CDR1 is MNHNY and CDR2 is SVGAGI (reference sequence).

Material for sequencing was peripheral blood. The clonotype comes from a woman of 80 years or more with acute or convalescent COVID-19. The chain couples TRBV6-6 to TRBJ2-5; 12 bases agree with TRBD2. The CDR3 here is CASRTSGDGETQYF. The CDR3 coding sequence is TGTGCCAGCCGGACTAGCGGGGACGGGGAGACCCAGTACTTC.